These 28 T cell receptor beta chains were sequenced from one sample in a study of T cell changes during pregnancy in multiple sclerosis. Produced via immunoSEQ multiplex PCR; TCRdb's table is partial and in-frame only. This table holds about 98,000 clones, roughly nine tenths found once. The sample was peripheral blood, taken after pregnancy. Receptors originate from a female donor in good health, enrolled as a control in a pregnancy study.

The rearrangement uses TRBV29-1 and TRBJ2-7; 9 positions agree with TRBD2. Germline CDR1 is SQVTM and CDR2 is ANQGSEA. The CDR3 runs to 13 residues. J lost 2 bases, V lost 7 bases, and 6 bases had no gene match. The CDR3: CSALAGETYEQYF. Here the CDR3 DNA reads TGCAGCGCCTTAGCGGGAGAGACCTACGAGCAGTACTTC.

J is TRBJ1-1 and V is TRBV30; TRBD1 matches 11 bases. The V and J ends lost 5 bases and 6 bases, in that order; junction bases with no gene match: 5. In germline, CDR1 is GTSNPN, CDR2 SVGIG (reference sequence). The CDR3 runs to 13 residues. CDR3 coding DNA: TGTGCCTGGGCCGGACAGGGGGCTTCTGAAGCTTTCTTT. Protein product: CAWAGQGASEAFF.

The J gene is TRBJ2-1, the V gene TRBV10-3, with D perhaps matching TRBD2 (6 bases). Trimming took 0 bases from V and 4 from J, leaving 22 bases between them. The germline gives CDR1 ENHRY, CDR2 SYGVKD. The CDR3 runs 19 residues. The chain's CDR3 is CAISESKHPGGRIYNEQFF. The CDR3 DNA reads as TGTGCCATCAGTGAGTCAAAACATCCTGGGGGGAGAATTTACAATGAGCAGTTCTTC.

The CDR3 nucleotides read TGTGCCACTCCCGGGACAGGGCTCTATGGCTACACCTTC. Amino acids: CATPGTGLYGYTF. V gene TRBV7-9 combines with J gene TRBJ1-2, with 9 nucleotides matching TRBD1. CDR1 and CDR2 from the germline V gene are SEHNR and FQNEAQ (reference sequence). This CDR3 spans 13 amino acids. Trimming at V came to 10 bases and at J to 4 bases, leaving 7 bases not matched to a gene.

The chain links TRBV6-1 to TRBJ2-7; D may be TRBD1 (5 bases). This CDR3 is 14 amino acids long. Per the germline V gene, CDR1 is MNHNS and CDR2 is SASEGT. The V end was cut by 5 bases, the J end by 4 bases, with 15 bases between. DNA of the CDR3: TGTGCCAGCAGTCTATCGCAAACAGGTTACGAGCAGTACTTC. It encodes CASSLSQTGYEQYF.

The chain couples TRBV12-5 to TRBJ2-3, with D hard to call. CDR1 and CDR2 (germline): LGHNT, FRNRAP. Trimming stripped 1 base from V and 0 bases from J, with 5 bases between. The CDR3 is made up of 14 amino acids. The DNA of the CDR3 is TGTGCTAGTGGTTTGGGGGCAAGCACAGATACGCAGTATTTT. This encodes CASGLGASTDTQYF.

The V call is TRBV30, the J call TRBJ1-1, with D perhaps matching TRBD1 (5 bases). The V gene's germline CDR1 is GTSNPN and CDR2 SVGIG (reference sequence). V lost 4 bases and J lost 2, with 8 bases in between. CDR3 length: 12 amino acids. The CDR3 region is CAWIGVNTEAFF. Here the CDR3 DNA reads TGTGCCTGGATAGGGGTCAACACTGAAGCTTTCTTT.

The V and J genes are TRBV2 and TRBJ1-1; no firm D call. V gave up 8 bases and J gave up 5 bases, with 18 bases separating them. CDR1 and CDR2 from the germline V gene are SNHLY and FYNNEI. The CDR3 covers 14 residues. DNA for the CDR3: TGTGCCAGCGGCGAGGGTCCAGCCGGGACTGAAGCTTTCTTT. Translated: CASGEGPAGTEAFF.

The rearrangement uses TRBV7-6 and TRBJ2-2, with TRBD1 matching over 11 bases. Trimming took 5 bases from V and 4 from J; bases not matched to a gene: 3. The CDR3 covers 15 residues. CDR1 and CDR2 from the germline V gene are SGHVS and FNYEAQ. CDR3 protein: CASSTGTGGTGELFF. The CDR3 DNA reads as TGTGCCAGCAGCACCGGGACAGGGGGCACCGGGGAGCTGTTTTTT.

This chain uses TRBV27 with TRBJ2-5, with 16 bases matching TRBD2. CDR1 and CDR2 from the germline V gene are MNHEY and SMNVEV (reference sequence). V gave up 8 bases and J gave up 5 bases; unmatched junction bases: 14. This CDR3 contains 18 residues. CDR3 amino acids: CASGPGTSGGAVYETQYF. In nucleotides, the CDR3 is TGTGCCAGCGGTCCGGGGACTAGCGGGGGGGCAGTATATGAGACCCAGTACTTC.

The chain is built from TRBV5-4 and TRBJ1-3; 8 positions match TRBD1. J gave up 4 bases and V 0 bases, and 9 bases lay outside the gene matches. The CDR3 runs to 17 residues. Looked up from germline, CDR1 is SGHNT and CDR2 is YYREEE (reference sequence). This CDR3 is CASSLDGQGISGNTIYF. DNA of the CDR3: TGTGCCAGCAGCTTGGACGGACAGGGTATTTCGGGAAACACCATATATTTT.

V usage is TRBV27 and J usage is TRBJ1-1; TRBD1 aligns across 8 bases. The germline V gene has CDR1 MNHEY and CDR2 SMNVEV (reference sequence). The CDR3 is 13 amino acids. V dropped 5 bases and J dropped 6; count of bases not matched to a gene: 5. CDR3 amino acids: CASSPTGVSEAFF. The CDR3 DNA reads TGTGCCAGCAGTCCGACAGGGGTCTCTGAAGCTTTCTTT.

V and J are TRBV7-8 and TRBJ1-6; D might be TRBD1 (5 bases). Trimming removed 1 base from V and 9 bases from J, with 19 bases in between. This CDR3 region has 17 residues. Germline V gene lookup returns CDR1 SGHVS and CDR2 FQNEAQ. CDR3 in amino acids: CASSLVMSRDWGSPLHF. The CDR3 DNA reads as TGTGCCAGCAGCTTAGTTATGTCCAGGGATTGGGGTTCACCCCTCCACTTT.

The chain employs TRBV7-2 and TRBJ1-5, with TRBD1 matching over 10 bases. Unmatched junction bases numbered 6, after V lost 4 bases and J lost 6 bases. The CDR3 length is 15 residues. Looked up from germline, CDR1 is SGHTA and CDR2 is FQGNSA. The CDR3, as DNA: TGTGCCAGCAGCTCTTTGGACAGGGGGATTCAGCCCCAGCATTTT. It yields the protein CASSSLDRGIQPQHF.

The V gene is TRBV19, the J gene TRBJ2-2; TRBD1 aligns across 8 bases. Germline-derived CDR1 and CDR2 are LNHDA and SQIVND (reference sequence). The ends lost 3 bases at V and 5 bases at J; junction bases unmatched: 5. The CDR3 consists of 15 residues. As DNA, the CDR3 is TGTGCCAGTAGTATCGCAGGGGGCCGGACCGGGGAGCTGTTTTTT. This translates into CASSIAGGRTGELFF.

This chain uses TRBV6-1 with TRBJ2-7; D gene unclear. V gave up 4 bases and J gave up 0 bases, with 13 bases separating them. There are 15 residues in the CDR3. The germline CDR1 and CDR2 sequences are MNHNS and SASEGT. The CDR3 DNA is TGTGCCAGCAGTGCATCTGCCTCTAGCTCCTACGAGCAGTACTTC. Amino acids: CASSASASSSYEQYF.

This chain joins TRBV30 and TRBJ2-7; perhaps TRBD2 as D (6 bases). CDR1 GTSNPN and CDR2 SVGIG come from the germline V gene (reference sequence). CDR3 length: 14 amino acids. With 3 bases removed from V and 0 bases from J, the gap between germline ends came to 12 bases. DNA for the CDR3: TGTGCCTGGAGAGGGGCGGGGCGCTCCTACGAGCAGTACTTC. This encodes CAWRGAGRSYEQYF.

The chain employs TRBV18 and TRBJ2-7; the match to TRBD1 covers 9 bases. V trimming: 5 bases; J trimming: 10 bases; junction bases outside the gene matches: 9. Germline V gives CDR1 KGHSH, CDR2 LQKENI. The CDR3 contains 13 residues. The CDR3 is CASSFGQGIEQYF. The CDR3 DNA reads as TGTGCCAGCTCATTTGGACAGGGGATCGAACAGTACTTC.

As DNA, the CDR3 is TGTGCCAGCAGCGTAGGGGGGCCCTCCTACGAGCAGTACTTC. This sequence encodes CASSVGGPSYEQYF. The genes are TRBV9 and TRBJ2-7, with D possibly TRBD1 on 6 matching bases. CDR1 and CDR2 (germline): SGDLS, YYNGEE. The length of the CDR3 is 14 residues. Trimming left V 0 bases short and J 0 bases short, with 7 bases between.

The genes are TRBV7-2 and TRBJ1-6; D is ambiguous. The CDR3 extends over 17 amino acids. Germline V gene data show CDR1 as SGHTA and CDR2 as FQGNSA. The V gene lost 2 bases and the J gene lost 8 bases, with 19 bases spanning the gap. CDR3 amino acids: CASSLFFTGITDSPLHF. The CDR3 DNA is TGTGCCAGCAGCTTATTCTTTACCGGGATCACGGATTCACCCCTCCACTTT.

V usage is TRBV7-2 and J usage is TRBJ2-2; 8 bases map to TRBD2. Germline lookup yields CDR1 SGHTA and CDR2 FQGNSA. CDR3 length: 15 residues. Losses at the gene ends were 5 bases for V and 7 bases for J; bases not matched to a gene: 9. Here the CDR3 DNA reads TGTGCCAGCAGCCTTACAAGCGGGGGCGGCGGGGAGCTGTTTTTT. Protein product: CASSLTSGGGGELFF.

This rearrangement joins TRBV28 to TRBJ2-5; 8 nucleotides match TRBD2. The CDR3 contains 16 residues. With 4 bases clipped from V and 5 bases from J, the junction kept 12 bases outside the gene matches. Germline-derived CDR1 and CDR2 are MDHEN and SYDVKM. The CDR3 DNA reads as TGTGCCAGCAGTTCTACTAGCGGTTCATCAGGCGAGACCCAGTACTTC. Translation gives CASSSTSGSSGETQYF.

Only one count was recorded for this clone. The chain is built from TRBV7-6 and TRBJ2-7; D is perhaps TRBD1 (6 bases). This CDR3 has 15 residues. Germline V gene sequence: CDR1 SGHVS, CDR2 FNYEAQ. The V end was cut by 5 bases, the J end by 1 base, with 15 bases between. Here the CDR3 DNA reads TGTGCCAGCAGCCCTTGGGGGCTGGGGTCCTACGAGCAGTACTTC. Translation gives CASSPWGLGSYEQYF.

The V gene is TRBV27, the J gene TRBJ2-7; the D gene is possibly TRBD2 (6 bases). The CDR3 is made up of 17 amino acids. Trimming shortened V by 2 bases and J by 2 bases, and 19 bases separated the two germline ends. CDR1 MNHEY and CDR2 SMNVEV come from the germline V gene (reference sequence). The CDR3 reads CASSLGPSPGLPYEQYF. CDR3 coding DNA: TGTGCCAGCAGTTTAGGCCCCTCACCGGGACTTCCCTACGAGCAGTACTTC.

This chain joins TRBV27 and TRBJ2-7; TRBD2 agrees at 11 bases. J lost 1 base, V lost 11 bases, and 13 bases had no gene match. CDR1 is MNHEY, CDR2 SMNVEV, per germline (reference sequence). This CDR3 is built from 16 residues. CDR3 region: CASGPRVAGGSYEQYF. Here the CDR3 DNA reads TGTGCCTCTGGACCCCGGGTAGCGGGAGGGTCCTACGAGCAGTACTTC.

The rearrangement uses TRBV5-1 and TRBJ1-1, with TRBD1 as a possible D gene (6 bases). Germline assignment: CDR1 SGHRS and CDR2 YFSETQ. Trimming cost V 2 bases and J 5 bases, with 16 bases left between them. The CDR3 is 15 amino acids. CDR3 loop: CASSFATGTSTEAFF. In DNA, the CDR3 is TGCGCCAGCAGCTTCGCCACCGGGACAAGTACTGAAGCTTTCTTT.

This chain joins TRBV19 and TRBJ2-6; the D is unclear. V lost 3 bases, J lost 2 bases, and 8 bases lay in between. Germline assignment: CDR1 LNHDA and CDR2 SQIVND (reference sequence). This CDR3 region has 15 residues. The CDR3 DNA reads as TGTGCCAGTAGTATGATGGCGGCTGGGGCCAACGTCCTGACTTTC. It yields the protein CASSMMAAGANVLTF.

The CDR3 sequence is CSVELAGGYEIYNEQFF. In DNA form, the CDR3 reads TGCAGCGTTGAACTAGCGGGGGGGTACGAAATCTACAATGAGCAGTTCTTC. This sequence joins TRBV29-1 and TRBJ2-1; 12 bases line up with TRBD2. In germline, CDR1 is SQVTM, CDR2 ANQGSEA. The CDR3 loop spans 17 amino acids. The J segment lost 3 bases and the V segment lost 2 bases, leaving 8 bases of the junction unmatched.